These 23 T cell receptor beta chains were all obtained from the same sample, sequenced in a study of blood T cell repertoires in COVID-19. Sequencing was performed with immunoSEQ multiplex PCR; in TCRdb, only in-frame clones are kept and a portion is missing. Of approximately 100,000 clones in the sample, around 80% were seen once. Sequencing was carried out using peripheral blood. Receptors were obtained from a man aged 65 to 85 with acute or convalescent COVID-19.

The chain combines TRBV2 with TRBJ1-1, with D unclear. V lost 8 bases, J lost 3 bases, and 13 bases lay in between. Germline assignment: CDR1 SNHLY and CDR2 FYNNEI. There are 13 residues in the CDR3. The CDR3 reads CASQWSEDTEAFF. The CDR3 DNA sequence: TGTGCCAGCCAGTGGTCGGAGGACACTGAAGCTTTCTTT.

The chain carries TRBV19 and TRBJ2-7, with D maybe TRBD1 (6 bases). CDR1 and CDR2 (germline): LNHDA, SQIVND (reference sequence). Deletions cut 6 bases from V and 5 bases from J, with 17 bases between. This CDR3 has 14 residues. CDR3 loop: CASSPGQQVDEQYF. The CDR3 DNA sequence: TGTGCCAGTAGCCCAGGACAGCAAGTAGACGAGCAGTACTTC.

The chain is built from TRBV7-2 and TRBJ2-7; 7 positions match TRBD1. The trim removed 4 bases at V and 6 bases at J, leaving 18 bases unmatched. CDR3 length equals 17 residues. Germline V gene data show CDR1 as SGHTA and CDR2 as FQGNSA. CDR3 nucleotides: TGTGCCAGCAGCTCATCCTTGGACAGGAGAGGGGCCTCCGAGCAGTACTTC. It codes for CASSSSLDRRGASEQYF.

J is TRBJ1-1 and V is TRBV7-9, with TRBD1 identical over 9 bases. Trimming removed 5 bases from V and 1 base from J; junction bases left unmatched: 14. The CDR3 is made up of 18 amino acids. CDR1 is SEHNR and CDR2 is FQNEAQ in the germline V gene (reference sequence). The CDR3 nucleotides are TGTGCCAGCAGCCACGGCAACAGGGGGCAGGATTGGAACACTGAAGCTTTCTTT. Protein sequence: CASSHGNRGQDWNTEAFF.

The chain recombines TRBV15 with TRBJ1-4; D is ambiguous. CDR1 and CDR2 (germline): LNHNV, YYDKDF (reference sequence). V lost 0 bases, J lost 7 bases, and 6 bases lay in between. The CDR3 has 13 residues. CDR3 amino acids: CATSRDLSEKLFF. The CDR3 coding sequence is TGTGCCACCAGCAGAGATTTGAGTGAAAAACTGTTTTTT. The variable domain in full, with the rest retrieved from reference TRBV15 and TRBJ1-4, is DAMVIQNPRYQVTQFGKPVTLSCSQTLNHNVMYWYQQKSSQAPKLLFHYYDKDFNNEADTPDNFQSRRPNTSFCFLDIRSPGLGDTAMYLCATSRDLSEKLFFGSGTQLSVL.

This chain joins TRBV2 and TRBJ2-3; 12 bases align to TRBD2. The CDR3 is made up of 15 amino acids. Germline values: CDR1 SNHLY, CDR2 FYNNEI. The V and J ends lost 10 bases and 5 bases, in that order; junction bases with no gene match: 10. CDR3 sequence reads: CATNLAGGPGDTQYF. CDR3 bases: TGTGCCACCAACCTAGCGGGGGGGCCGGGAGATACGCAGTATTTT.

This rearrangement joins TRBV9 to TRBJ2-3; D is unclear. The CDR3 has 14 amino acids. Germline values: CDR1 SGDLS, CDR2 YYNGEE. Trimming took 3 bases from V and 4 from J, leaving 12 bases between them. In DNA form, the CDR3 reads TGTGCCAGCAGCGCCGACTCATTGCCAGATACGCAGTATTTT. Amino acid sequence: CASSADSLPDTQYF.

The chain combines TRBV30 with TRBJ2-1; D is perhaps TRBD2 (7 bases). Germline CDR1 reads GTSNPN; CDR2 reads SVGIG (reference sequence). The CDR3 spans 13 residues. V was trimmed by 1 base and J by 9 bases, leaving 13 bases between them. The CDR3 is CAWSDGGPGEQFF. As DNA, the CDR3 is TGTGCCTGGAGTGACGGGGGGCCGGGTGAGCAGTTCTTC.

This chain connects TRBV21-1 to TRBJ2-7; the DNA was not used to check the table's D call, TRBD2. TRBV21-1 is classified as a pseudogene. The CDR3 totals 13 residues. The CDR3 DNA reads TGTGCCAGCAGCATTCGCGGTGACTACGAGCAGTACTTC. It encodes CASSIRGDYEQYF.

The rearrangement joins TRBV6-1 to TRBJ2-7; perhaps TRBD1 as D (6 bases). The CDR3 has 16 residues. V gave up 1 base and J gave up 2 bases, with 15 bases separating them. Looked up from germline, CDR1 is MNHNS and CDR2 is SASEGT. CDR3 DNA: TGTGCCAGCAGTGAAGGGGTGGGGGCCCTACCCTACGAGCAGTACTTC. It translates to CASSEGVGALPYEQYF.

The rearrangement uses TRBV11-3 and TRBJ2-6; 9 positions agree with TRBD1. Germline V CDR1 and CDR2: SGHNT, YENEEA. Germline trimming cut 11 bases from V and 1 base from J; bases unmatched to any gene: 12. CDR3 length equals 17 residues. The CDR3 nucleotides read TGTGCCTCGACTCAAGGGGGGACAGGGTCTGGGGCCAACGTCCTGACTTTC. Protein product: CASTQGGTGSGANVLTF.

The V and J genes are TRBV29-1 and TRBJ2-3, with D perhaps matching TRBD2 (5 bases). The germline gives CDR1 SQVTM, CDR2 ANQGSEA. This CDR3 region has 13 residues. The V and J ends lost 5 bases and 1 base respectively, with 10 bases between them. The CDR3 here is CSVKRRGTDTQYF. CDR3 DNA: TGCAGCGTTAAACGGCGGGGCACAGATACGCAGTATTTT.

V gene TRBV27 combines with J gene TRBJ1-1; TRBD1 matches 8 bases. V dropped 6 bases and J dropped 12; count of bases not matched to a gene: 6. The CDR3 has 11 amino acids. Germline V lookup: CDR1 MNHEY, CDR2 SMNVEV (reference sequence). The CDR3 sequence: CASRPARGPFF. In nucleotides, the CDR3 is TGTGCCAGCAGGCCCGCCAGGGGGCCTTTCTTT.

This clone has a single count. The CDR3 DNA follows: TGCAGCGTTGTCGGGAGATACTCTGGGGCCAACGTCCTGACTTTC. It is translated as CSVVGRYSGANVLTF. The chain has TRBV29-1 and TRBJ2-6, with TRBD2 as a possible D gene (6 bases). Germline values: CDR1 SQVTM, CDR2 ANQGSEA. Trimming removed 4 bases from V and 0 bases from J, with 10 bases in between. CDR3 length equals 15 residues.

The chain carries TRBV30 and TRBJ1-4; possibly TRBD1 for D (5 bases). This CDR3 is 14 amino acids long. Trimming pared 1 base from V and 8 bases from J, leaving 14 bases between. Germline values: CDR1 GTSNPN, CDR2 SVGIG (reference sequence). This CDR3 reads CAWSGAGLGEKLFF. As DNA, the CDR3 is TGTGCCTGGAGTGGTGCAGGGCTAGGAGAAAAACTGTTTTTT.

The genes are TRBV6-6 and TRBJ1-2, with 9 bases lining up with TRBD1. This CDR3 region has 15 residues. Unmatched junction bases numbered 8, after V lost 7 bases and J lost 2 bases. Germline CDR1 MNHNY, CDR2 SVGAGI (reference sequence). CDR3 residues: CASTLLGQGNYGYTF. CDR3 DNA: TGTGCCAGCACCTTGCTGGGACAGGGAAACTATGGCTACACCTTC.

V gene TRBV18 combines with J gene TRBJ2-7; D perhaps matches TRBD2 (6 bases). The CDR3 runs to 15 residues. The V end lost 0 bases, the J end lost 2 bases, and 11 bases lay between the germline ends. Germline CDR1 reads KGHSH; CDR2 reads LQKENI. CDR3 amino acids: CASSPPSAGTYEQYF. DNA for the CDR3: TGTGCCAGCTCACCACCTAGCGCGGGAACCTACGAGCAGTACTTC.

The chain carries TRBV11-1 and TRBJ2-2, with no clear D. From germline, CDR1 is SGHAT and CDR2 FQDESV (reference sequence). The germline V and J ends were trimmed by 1 base and 7 bases, with 4 bases remaining between them. The CDR3 is 12 amino acids. The CDR3 DNA follows: TGTGCCAGCAGCTTAGATATCGGGGAGCTGTTTTTT. It is translated as CASSLDIGELFF.

The V gene is TRBV6-2 or TRBV6-3, the J gene TRBJ1-1; D is perhaps TRBD1 (5 bases). Trimming pared 2 bases from V and 8 bases from J, leaving 9 bases between. CDR3 length equals 12 residues. Germline CDR1 is MNHEY and CDR2 is SVGEGT. CDR3 protein: CASSYGAGEAFF. The CDR3 coding sequence is TGTGCCAGCAGTTACGGGGCAGGCGAAGCTTTCTTT.

The rearrangement links TRBV19 to TRBJ2-1; the match to TRBD2 covers 7 bases. Germline CDR1 LNHDA, CDR2 SQIVND (reference sequence). CDR3 size: 16 residues. J lost 1 base, V lost 5 bases, and 8 bases had no gene match. The chain's CDR3 is CASSRGLEASYNEQFF. The CDR3 bases are TGTGCCAGTAGTCGCGGACTAGAAGCATCCTACAATGAGCAGTTCTTC.

The chain joins TRBV6-1 to TRBJ1-3; D is possibly TRBD1 (5 bases). Per the germline V gene, CDR1 is MNHNS and CDR2 is SASEGT. V was clipped by 2 bases and J by 1 base, with 12 bases between them. The CDR3 is 16 residues long. The CDR3 bases are TGTGCCAGCAGTGAAAGTCTGGGGCGGTCTGGAAACACCATATATTTT. It yields the protein CASSESLGRSGNTIYF.

The chain carries TRBV7-3 and TRBJ2-2; 9 bases map to TRBD1. Germline CDR1 SGHTA, CDR2 FQGTGA. This CDR3 contains 16 residues. The J segment lost 4 bases and the V segment lost 3 bases, leaving 6 bases of the junction unmatched. CDR3 in DNA: TGTGCCAGCAGCTTTCAAGCGGGACAGGGCACCGGGGAGCTGTTTTTT. It codes for CASSFQAGQGTGELFF. Drawing the rest from reference TRBV7-3 and TRBJ2-2, the complete variable domain is GAGVSQTPSNKVTEKGKYVELRCDPISGHTALYWYRQSLGQGPEFLIYFQGTGAADDSGLPNDRFFAVRPEGSVSTLKIQRTERGDSAVYLCASSFQAGQGTGELFFGEGSRLTVL.

This chain links TRBV6-2 or TRBV6-3 with TRBJ2-7; weak D call: TRBD2 (6 bases). Trimming left V 3 bases short and J 0 bases short, with 12 bases between. Germline CDR1 MNHEY, CDR2 SVGEGT. This CDR3 has 15 amino acids. CDR3 bases: TGTGCCAGCAGTTATGAGCGGGCAAGCTCCTACGAGCAGTACTTC. Translated, it gives CASSYERASSYEQYF.